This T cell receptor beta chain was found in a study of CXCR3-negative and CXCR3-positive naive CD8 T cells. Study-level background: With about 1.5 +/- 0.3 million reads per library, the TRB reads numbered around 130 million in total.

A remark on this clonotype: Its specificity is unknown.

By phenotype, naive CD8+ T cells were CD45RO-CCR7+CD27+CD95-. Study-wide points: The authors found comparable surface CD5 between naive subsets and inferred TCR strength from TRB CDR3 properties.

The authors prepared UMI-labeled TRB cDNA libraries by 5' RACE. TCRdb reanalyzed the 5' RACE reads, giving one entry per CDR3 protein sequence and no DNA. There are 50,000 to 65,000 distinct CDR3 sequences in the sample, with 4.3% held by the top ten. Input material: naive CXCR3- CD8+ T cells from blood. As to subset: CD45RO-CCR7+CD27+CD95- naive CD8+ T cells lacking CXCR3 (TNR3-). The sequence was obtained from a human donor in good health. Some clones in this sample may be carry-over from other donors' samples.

CDR3 region: CASSQGGRENDEQFF. V gene TRBV4-1 combines with J gene TRBJ2-1; as DNA is missing, the TRBD1 call by TCRdb cannot be tested. This CDR3 spans 15 amino acids. Germline loops: CDR1 MGHRA, CDR2 YSYEKL.